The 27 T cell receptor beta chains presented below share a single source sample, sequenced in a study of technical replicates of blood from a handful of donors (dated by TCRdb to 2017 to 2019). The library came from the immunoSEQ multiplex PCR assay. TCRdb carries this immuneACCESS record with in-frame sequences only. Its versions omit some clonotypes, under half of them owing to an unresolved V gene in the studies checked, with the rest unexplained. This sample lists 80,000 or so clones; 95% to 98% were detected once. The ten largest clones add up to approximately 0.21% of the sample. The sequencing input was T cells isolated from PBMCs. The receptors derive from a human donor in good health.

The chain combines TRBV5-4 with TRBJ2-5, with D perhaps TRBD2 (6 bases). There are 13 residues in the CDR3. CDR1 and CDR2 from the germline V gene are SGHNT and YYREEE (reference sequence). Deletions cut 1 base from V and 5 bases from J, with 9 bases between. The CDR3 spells CASSLPGGETQYF. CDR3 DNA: TGTGCCAGCAGCTTGCCAGGAGGGGAGACCCAGTACTTC.

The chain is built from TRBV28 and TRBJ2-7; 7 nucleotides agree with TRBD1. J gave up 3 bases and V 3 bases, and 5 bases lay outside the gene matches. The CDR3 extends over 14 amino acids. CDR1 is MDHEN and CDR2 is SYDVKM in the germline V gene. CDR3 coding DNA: TGTGCCAGCAGTTTGACAGGGCGCAACTACGAGCAGTACTTC. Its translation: CASSLTGRNYEQYF.

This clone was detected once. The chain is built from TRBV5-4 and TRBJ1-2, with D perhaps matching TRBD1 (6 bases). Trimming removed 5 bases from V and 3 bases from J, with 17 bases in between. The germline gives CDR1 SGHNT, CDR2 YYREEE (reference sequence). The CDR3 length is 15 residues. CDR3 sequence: CASRTKGESDYGYTF. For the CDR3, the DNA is TGTGCCAGCAGGACGAAGGGGGAGTCGGACTATGGCTACACCTTC. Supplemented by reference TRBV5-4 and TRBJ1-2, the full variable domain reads ETGVTQSPTHLIKTRGQQVTLRCSSQSGHNTVSWYQQALGQGPQFIFQYYREEENGRGNFPPRFSGLQFPNYSSELNVNALELDDSALYLCASRTKGESDYGYTFGSGTRLTVV.

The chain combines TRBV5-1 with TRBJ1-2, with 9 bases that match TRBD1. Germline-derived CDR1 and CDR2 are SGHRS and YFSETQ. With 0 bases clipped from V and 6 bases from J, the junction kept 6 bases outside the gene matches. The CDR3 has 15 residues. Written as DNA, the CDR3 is TGCGCCAGCAGCTTGGTACAGGGGGCACTCGATGGCTACACCTTC. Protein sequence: CASSLVQGALDGYTF.

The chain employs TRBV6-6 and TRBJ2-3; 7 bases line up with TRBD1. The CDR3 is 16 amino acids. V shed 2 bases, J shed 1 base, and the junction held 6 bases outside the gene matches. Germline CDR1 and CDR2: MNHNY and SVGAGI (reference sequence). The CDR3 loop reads CASSYPRGKGTDTQYF. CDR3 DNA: TGTGCCAGCAGTTACCCCAGGGGGAAAGGCACAGATACGCAGTATTTT.

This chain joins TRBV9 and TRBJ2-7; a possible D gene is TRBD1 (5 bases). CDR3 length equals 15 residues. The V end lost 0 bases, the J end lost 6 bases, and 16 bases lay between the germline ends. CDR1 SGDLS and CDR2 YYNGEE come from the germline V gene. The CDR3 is CASSVDALQAGEQYF. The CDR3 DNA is TGTGCCAGCAGCGTAGACGCATTACAGGCTGGCGAGCAGTACTTC.

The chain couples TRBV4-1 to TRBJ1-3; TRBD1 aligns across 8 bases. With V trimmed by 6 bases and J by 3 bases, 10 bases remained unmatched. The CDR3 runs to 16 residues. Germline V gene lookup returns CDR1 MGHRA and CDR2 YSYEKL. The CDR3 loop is CASSSRTGRNGNTIYF. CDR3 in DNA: TGCGCCAGCAGTTCCAGGACAGGGCGTAATGGAAACACCATATATTTT.

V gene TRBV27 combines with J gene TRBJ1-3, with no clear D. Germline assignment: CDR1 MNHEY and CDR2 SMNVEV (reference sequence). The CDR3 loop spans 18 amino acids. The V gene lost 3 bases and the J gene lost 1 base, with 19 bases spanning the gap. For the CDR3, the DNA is TGTGCCAGCAGTTTCCGTTCATCCCGAGCGGGGTCTGGAAACACCATATATTTT. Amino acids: CASSFRSSRAGSGNTIYF.

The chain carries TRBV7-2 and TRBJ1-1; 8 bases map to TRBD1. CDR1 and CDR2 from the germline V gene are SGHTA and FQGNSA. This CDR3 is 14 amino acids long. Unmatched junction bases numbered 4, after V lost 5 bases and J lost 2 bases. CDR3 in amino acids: CASSVQGVNTEAFF. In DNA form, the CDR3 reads TGTGCCAGCAGCGTACAGGGGGTTAACACTGAAGCTTTCTTT.

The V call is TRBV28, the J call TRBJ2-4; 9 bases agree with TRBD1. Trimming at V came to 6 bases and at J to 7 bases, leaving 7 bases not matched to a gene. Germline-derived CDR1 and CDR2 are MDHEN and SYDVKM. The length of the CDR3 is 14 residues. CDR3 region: CASSPQGAWNIQYF. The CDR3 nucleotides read TGTGCCAGCAGCCCACAGGGGGCATGGAACATTCAGTACTTC.

The CDR3 region has the DNA TGTGCCAGCAGCCAGAGCGGGAGGGGGCAATTAGATGGCACAGATACGCAGTATTTT. It codes for CASSQSGRGQLDGTDTQYF. The rearrangement links TRBV28 to TRBJ2-3; 10 nucleotides agree with TRBD2. CDR3 length: 19 amino acids. Looked up from germline, CDR1 is MDHEN and CDR2 is SYDVKM. The V gene end was trimmed by 6 bases and the J gene end by 1 base; junction bases not matched to a gene: 16.

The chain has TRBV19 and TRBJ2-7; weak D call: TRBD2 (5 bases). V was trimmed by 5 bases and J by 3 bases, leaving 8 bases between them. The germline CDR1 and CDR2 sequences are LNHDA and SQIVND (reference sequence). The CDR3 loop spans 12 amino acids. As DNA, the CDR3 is TGTGCCAGTAGTCGGGCGGGCTACGAGCAGTACTTC. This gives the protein CASSRAGYEQYF.

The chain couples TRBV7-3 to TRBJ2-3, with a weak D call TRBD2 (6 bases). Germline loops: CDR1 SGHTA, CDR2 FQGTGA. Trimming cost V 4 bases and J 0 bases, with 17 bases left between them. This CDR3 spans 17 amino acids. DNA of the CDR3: TGTGCCAGCAGCTATGGGGAGGCGTACACTAGCACAGATACGCAGTATTTT. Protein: CASSYGEAYTSTDTQYF.

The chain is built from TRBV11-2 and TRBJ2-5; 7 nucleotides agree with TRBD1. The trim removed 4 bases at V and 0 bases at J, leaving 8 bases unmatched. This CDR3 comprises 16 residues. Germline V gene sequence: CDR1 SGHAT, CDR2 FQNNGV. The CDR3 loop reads CASSYLGGEYQETQYF. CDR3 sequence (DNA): TGTGCCAGCAGCTATCTAGGGGGCGAGTACCAAGAGACCCAGTACTTC.

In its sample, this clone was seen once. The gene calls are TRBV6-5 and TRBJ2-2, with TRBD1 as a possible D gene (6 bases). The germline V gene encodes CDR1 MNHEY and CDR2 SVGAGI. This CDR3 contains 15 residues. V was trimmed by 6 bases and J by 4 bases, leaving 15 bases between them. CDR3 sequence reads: CASSAGTPGTGELFF. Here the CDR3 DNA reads TGTGCCAGCAGCGCCGGGACACCGGGCACCGGGGAGCTGTTTTTT.

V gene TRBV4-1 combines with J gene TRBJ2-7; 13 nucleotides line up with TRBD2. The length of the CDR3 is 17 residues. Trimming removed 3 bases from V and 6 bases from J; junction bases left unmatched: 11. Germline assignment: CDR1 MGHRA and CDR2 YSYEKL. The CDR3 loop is CASSQGLTSGRLLEQYF. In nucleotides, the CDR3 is TGCGCCAGCAGCCAGGGATTGACTAGCGGGAGGTTGCTCGAGCAGTACTTC.

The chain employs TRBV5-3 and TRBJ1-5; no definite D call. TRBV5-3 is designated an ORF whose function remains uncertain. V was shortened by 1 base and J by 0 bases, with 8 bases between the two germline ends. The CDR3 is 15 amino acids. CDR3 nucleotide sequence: TGTGCCAGAAGCTTGTCAGGATATAGCAATCAGCCCCAGCATTTT. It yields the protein CARSLSGYSNQPQHF.

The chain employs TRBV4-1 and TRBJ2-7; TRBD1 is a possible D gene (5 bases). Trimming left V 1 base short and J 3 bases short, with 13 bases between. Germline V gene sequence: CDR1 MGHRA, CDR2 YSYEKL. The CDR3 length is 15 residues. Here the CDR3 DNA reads TGCGCCAGCAGCCAAGGACCGACAGACGGCTACGAGCAGTACTTC. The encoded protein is CASSQGPTDGYEQYF.

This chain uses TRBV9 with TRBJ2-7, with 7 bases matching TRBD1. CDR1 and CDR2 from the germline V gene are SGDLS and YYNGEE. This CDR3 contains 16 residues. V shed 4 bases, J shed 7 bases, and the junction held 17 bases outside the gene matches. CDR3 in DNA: TGTGCCAGCAGCCCCAAGGGCTGGACAGGCCTCGGGGAGCAGTACTTC. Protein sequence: CASSPKGWTGLGEQYF.

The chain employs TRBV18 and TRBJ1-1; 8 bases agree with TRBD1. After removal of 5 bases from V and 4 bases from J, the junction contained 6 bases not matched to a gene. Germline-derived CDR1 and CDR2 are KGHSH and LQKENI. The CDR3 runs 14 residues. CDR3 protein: CASSAGGAGTEAFF. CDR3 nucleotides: TGTGCCAGCTCAGCAGGGGGCGCGGGCACTGAAGCTTTCTTT. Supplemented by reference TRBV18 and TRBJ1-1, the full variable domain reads NAGVMQNPRHLVRRRGQEARLRCSPMKGHSHVYWYRQLPEEGLKFMVYLQKENIIDESGMPKERFSAEFPKEGPSILRIQQVVRGDSAAYFCASSAGGAGTEAFFGQGTRLTVV.

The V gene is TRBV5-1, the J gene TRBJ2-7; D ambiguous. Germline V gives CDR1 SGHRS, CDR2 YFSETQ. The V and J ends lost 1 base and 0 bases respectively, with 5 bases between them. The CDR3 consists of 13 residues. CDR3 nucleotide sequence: TGCGCCAGCAGCTTGTTAGCCTCCTACGAGCAGTACTTC. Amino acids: CASSLLASYEQYF.

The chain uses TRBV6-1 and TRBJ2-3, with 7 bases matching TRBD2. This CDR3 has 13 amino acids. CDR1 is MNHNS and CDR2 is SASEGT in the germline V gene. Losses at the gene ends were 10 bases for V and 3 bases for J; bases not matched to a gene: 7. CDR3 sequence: CATWEGRTDTQYF. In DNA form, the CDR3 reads TGTGCCACCTGGGAGGGCCGAACAGATACGCAGTATTTT.

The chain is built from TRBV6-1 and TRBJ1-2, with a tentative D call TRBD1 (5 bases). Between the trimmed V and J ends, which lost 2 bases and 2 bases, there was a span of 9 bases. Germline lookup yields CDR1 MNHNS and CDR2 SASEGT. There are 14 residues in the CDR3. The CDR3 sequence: CASSEQPGNYGYTF. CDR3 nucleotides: TGTGCCAGCAGTGAACAGCCAGGGAACTATGGCTACACCTTC.

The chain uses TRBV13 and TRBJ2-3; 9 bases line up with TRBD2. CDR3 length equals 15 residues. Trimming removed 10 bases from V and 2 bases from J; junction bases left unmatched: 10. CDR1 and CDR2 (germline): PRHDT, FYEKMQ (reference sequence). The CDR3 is CATPLAGGPTDTQYF. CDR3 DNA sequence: TGTGCCACCCCGCTGGCGGGAGGGCCCACAGATACGCAGTATTTT.

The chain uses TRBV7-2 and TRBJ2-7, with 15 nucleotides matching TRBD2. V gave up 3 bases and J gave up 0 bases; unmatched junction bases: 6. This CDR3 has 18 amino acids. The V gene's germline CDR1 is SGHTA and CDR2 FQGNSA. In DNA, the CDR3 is TGTGCCAGCAGCTTGGGGACTAGCGGGAGGACCCTCTCCTACGAGCAGTACTTC. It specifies CASSLGTSGRTLSYEQYF.

CDR3 in amino acids: CASSLRRGTDTQYF. The CDR3 DNA reads TGTGCCAGCAGCTTAAGAAGGGGAACAGATACGCAGTATTTT. The rearrangement joins TRBV7-2 to TRBJ2-3; D perhaps matches TRBD1 (5 bases). The germline CDR1 and CDR2 sequences are SGHTA and FQGNSA. The CDR3 contains 14 residues. Trimming pared 2 bases from V and 3 bases from J, leaving 9 bases between.

The CDR3 nucleotides are TGTGCCAGTGGGACAGGGGTGGAACTCTATGGCTACACCTTC. Translating gives CASGTGVELYGYTF. The chain carries TRBV19 and TRBJ1-2, with TRBD1 identical over 10 bases. CDR3 size: 14 residues. With V trimmed by 8 bases and J by 4 bases, 7 bases remained unmatched. Germline CDR1 LNHDA, CDR2 SQIVND (reference sequence).